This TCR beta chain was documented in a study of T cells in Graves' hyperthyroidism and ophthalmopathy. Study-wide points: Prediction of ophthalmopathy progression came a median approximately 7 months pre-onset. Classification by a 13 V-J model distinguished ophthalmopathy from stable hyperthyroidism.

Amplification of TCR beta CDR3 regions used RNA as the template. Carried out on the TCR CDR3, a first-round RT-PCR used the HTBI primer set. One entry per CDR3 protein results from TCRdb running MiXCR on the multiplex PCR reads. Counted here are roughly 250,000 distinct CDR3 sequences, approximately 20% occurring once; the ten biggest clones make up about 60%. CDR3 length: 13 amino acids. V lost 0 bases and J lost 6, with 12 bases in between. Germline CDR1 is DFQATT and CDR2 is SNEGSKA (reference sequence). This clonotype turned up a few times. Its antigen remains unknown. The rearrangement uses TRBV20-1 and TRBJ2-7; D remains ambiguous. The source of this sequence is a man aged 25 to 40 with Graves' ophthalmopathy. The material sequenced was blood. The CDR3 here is CSARDLVRGEQYF. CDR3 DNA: TGCAGTGCTAGAGACCTCGTTAGAGGCGAGCAGTACTTC.